This T cell receptor (beta chain) stems from a study of blood T cell repertoires in COVID-19. Overall study context: The study drew acute and convalescent COVID-19 samples from the United States, Italy and Spain. PBMCs, B-cell-depleted T cells, or T cells were the source of the cDNA or gDNA that made up the material.

The CDR3 consists of 17 residues. Germline assignment: CDR1 SGHDT and CDR2 YYEEEE. The J segment lost 1 base and the V segment lost 1 base, leaving 9 bases of the junction unmatched. Those enrolled in Seattle joined during active infection and were followed longitudinally afterward. Authors' analysis steps: Using reference gene primer amplification, nucleated cell counts were estimated. TCRdb's copy holds only in-frame clones and misses some; the assay was immunoSEQ multiplex PCR. V and J calls and clone size are copied from that table; D and trimming were computed from the DNA. This table has 140,000 to 150,000 clones, 70% to 90% appearing once.

The source is an older woman with COVID-19, enrolled during active disease. The V and J genes are TRBV5-6 and TRBJ2-3; 7 nucleotides agree with TRBD1. Sequences were obtained from peripheral blood. The chain's CDR3 is CASSLTRDSIGTDTQYF. The CDR3 DNA follows: TGTGCCAGCAGCTTGACCCGGGACAGTATCGGCACAGATACGCAGTATTTT.